A selection of T cell receptor beta chains follows, all from one sample in a study of identical twins. TCRdb recomputed calls from the 5' RACE reads with MiXCR, one row per CDR3 protein. The data show 450,000 or so distinct CDR3 sequences, with roughly 26% seen just once and 2.5% to 3.5% held by the top ten. The same sample was also used in a study of T cells expressing NK-cell markers.

The sample was CD4+ T cells sorted from blood. The receptor set was obtained from a woman aged 18 to 35 in good health. Each CDR3 is given with its conserved first and last residue. Each record gives: J gene, clone size, D gene, V gene, CDR3 protein, CDR3 DNA. The D gene is left open where the match is weak. A clone size is listed for some rows: how often the clone was seen (once, few, many), or a class if it is expanded.

J: TRBJ2-2; size: NA; D: NA; V: TRBV5-6; CDR3: CASTTLIIPTGELFF; DNA: TGTGCCAGCACAACGCTGATAATACCTACCGGGGAGCTGTTTTTT
J: TRBJ2-4; size: NA; D: NA; V: TRBV19; CDR3: CASSIDSRTKNIQYF; DNA: TGTGCCAGTAGTATAGATTCGAGGACCAAAAACATTCAGTACTTC
J: TRBJ2-3; size: many; D: NA; V: TRBV10-3; CDR3: CAISDGSTDTQYF; DNA: TGTGCCATCAGTGATGGGAGCACAGATACGCAGTATTTT
J: TRBJ2-7; size: few; D: NA; V: TRBV5-1; CDR3: CASSLGQADSYEQYF; DNA: TGCGCCAGCAGCTTGGGGCAGGCCGACTCCTACGAGCAGTACTTC
J: TRBJ2-1; size: few; D: TRBD2; V: TRBV20-1; CDR3: CSARDRKWLAGGNEQFF; DNA: TGCAGTGCTAGAGATCGAAAATGGCTAGCGGGAGGGAATGAGCAGTTCTTC
J: TRBJ2-1; size: few; D: TRBD2; V: TRBV7-9; CDR3: CASSFAGSALGGNEQFF; DNA: TGTGCCAGCAGCTTTGCTGGGTCTGCCCTCGGGGGGAATGAGCAGTTCTTC
J: TRBJ1-5; size: few; D: NA; V: TRBV20-1; CDR3: CSVSFGNQPQHF; DNA: TGCAGTGTTTCCTTCGGGAATCAGCCCCAGCATTTT
J: TRBJ2-1; size: few; D: TRBD2; V: TRBV7-8; CDR3: CASSRRLAGANEQFF; DNA: TGTGCCAGCAGCCGACGACTAGCGGGGGCTAATGAGCAGTTCTTC
J: TRBJ2-3; size: NA; D: NA; V: TRBV20-1; CDR3: CSARMAPDTQYF; DNA: TGCAGTGCTAGAATGGCCCCAGATACGCAGTATTTT
J: TRBJ2-4; size: few; D: NA; V: TRBV20-1; CDR3: CSARSPNTTKNIQYF; DNA: TGCAGTGCTAGGTCGCCGAACACTACCAAAAACATTCAGTACTTC
J: TRBJ2-1; size: NA; D: TRBD2; V: TRBV5-8; CDR3: CASSPSTSALSSYNEQFF; DNA: TGTGCCAGCAGCCCGTCGACTAGCGCCTTGAGCTCCTACAATGAGCAGTTCTTC
J: TRBJ2-3; size: few; D: NA; V: TRBV5-1; CDR3: CASSPWTPSTDTQYF; DNA: TGCGCCAGCAGCCCCTGGACACCCAGCACAGATACGCAGTATTTT
J: TRBJ2-1; size: NA; D: TRBD2; V: TRBV4-1; CDR3: CASSLGQREYNEQFF; DNA: TGCGCCAGCAGTCTCGGGCAGCGGGAGTACAATGAGCAGTTCTTC
J: TRBJ2-5; size: few; D: TRBD2; V: TRBV9; CDR3: CASSAGTTSRSTQYF; DNA: TGTGCCAGCAGCGCCGGGACTACCTCAAGATCGACCCAGTACTTC
J: TRBJ2-6; size: NA; D: NA; V: TRBV12-3/TRBV12-4; CDR3: CASTSRAPGSGANVLTF; DNA: TGTGCCAGCACCAGCCGGGCCCCTGGCTCTGGGGCCAACGTCCTGACTTTC
J: TRBJ2-7; size: NA; D: NA; V: TRBV29-1; CDR3: CSVAHMGGYEQYF; DNA: TGCAGCGTAGCTCACATGGGGGGTTACGAGCAGTACTTC
J: TRBJ2-1; size: NA; D: TRBD2; V: TRBV7-3; CDR3: CASSLRWGGAYNEQFF; DNA: TGTGCCAGCAGCCTAAGGTGGGGGGGGGCCTACAATGAGCAGTTCTTC
J: TRBJ2-5; size: NA; D: NA; V: TRBV20-1; CDR3: CSAREFGLGTQYF; DNA: TGCAGTGCTAGAGAGTTTGGATTAGGGACCCAGTACTTC
J: TRBJ2-7; size: NA; D: TRBD2; V: TRBV20-1; CDR3: CSARGLALTYEQYF; DNA: TGCAGTGCTAGGGGACTAGCGTTAACCTACGAGCAGTACTTC
J: TRBJ2-7; size: NA; D: NA; V: TRBV9; CDR3: CASSVGDMGEQYF; DNA: TGTGCCAGCAGCGTAGGGGACATGGGGGAGCAGTACTTC
J: TRBJ2-6; size: NA; D: NA; V: TRBV3-1; CDR3: CASMPRGAGANVLTF; DNA: TGTGCCAGCATGCCCCGGGGGGCCGGGGCCAACGTCCTGACTTTC
J: TRBJ2-3; size: NA; D: NA; V: TRBV7-2; CDR3: CASSTDRDTQYF; DNA: TGTGCCAGCAGCACAGACAGGGATACGCAGTATTTT
J: TRBJ2-5; size: NA; D: NA; V: TRBV7-8; CDR3: CASSYRDRRETQYF; DNA: TGTGCCAGCAGTTACCGGGACCGAAGAGAAACCCAGTACTTC
J: TRBJ1-1; size: NA; D: NA; V: TRBV10-3; CDR3: CAISGILGSEAFF; DNA: TGTGCCATCAGCGGTATATTGGGCTCTGAAGCTTTCTTT
J: TRBJ2-6; size: few; D: NA; V: TRBV6-1; CDR3: CASLRGSGANVLTF; DNA: TGTGCCAGCCTGAGAGGGTCTGGGGCCAACGTCCTGACTTTC
J: TRBJ2-5; size: NA; D: TRBD2; V: TRBV6-4; CDR3: CASSDVAGGQETQYF; DNA: TGTGCCAGCAGTGACGTGGCGGGAGGTCAAGAGACCCAGTACTTC
J: TRBJ2-7; size: NA; D: NA; V: TRBV2; CDR3: CASSSYPGVGVLRQYF; DNA: TGTGCCAGCAGTTCGTACCCGGGAGTAGGAGTCTTGAGGCAGTACTTC
J: TRBJ1-3; size: few; D: NA; V: TRBV20-1; CDR3: CSARAGGQNTIYF; DNA: TGCAGTGCTAGAGCAGGCGGGCAAAACACCATATATTTT
J: TRBJ2-3; size: few; D: NA; V: TRBV5-1; CDR3: CASSLSPYTGTQYF; DNA: TGCGCCAGCAGCTTGAGTCCCTACACGGGTACGCAGTATTTT
J: TRBJ2-5; size: NA; D: TRBD1; V: TRBV18; CDR3: CTSSWDRGTQYF; DNA: TGTACCAGCTCATGGGACAGGGGGACCCAGTACTTC
J: TRBJ2-3; size: few; D: NA; V: TRBV24-1; CDR3: CATGTAGTDTQYF; DNA: TGTGCCACAGGGACCGCGGGCACAGATACGCAGTATTTT
J: TRBJ1-2; size: few; D: TRBD1; V: TRBV7-2; CDR3: CASSPPGTGLNGYTF; DNA: TGTGCCAGCAGCCCACCCGGGACAGGGTTGAACGGCTACACCTTC
J: TRBJ2-7; size: NA; D: TRBD2; V: TRBV5-1; CDR3: CASSLQWASGTSYEQYF; DNA: TGCGCCAGCAGCTTGCAATGGGCTAGCGGGACATCCTACGAGCAGTACTTC
J: TRBJ2-1; size: few; D: NA; V: TRBV7-8; CDR3: CASSLGASAYNEQFF; DNA: TGTGCCAGCAGCTTAGGGGCTAGCGCTTACAATGAGCAGTTCTTC
J: TRBJ2-2; size: NA; D: NA; V: TRBV30; CDR3: CAWSAYEHTGELFF; DNA: TGTGCCTGGAGTGCCTACGAGCACACCGGGGAGCTGTTTTTT
J: TRBJ2-1; size: few; D: NA; V: TRBV20-1; CDR3: CSARGLTEESEQFF; DNA: TGCAGTGCTAGAGGTCTAACGGAAGAGTCTGAGCAGTTCTTC
J: TRBJ2-5; size: few; D: NA; V: TRBV6-5; CDR3: CASSYSYRGETQYF; DNA: TGTGCCAGCAGTTACTCGTACCGGGGAGAGACCCAGTACTTC
J: TRBJ2-3; size: few; D: NA; V: TRBV6-5; CDR3: CASLGWGDTQYF; DNA: TGTGCCAGCCTAGGCTGGGGAGATACGCAGTATTTT